These T cell receptor beta chains were read from a single sample in a study of blood T cell repertoires in COVID-19. The method was immunoSEQ multiplex PCR; TCRdb's version includes in-frame clones alone and lacks a portion of them. The profile shows some 180,000 clones, about 80% of them singletons. What was sequenced was peripheral blood. Receptors originate from an elderly woman with acute or convalescent COVID-19. Each CDR3 is given with its conserved first and last residue. A D gene is named only where the DNA matches it firmly. Where a row states a size, it is once, few, many or the class of an expanded clone; other rows omit it.

V gene: TRBV30; D gene: TRBD1; clone size: -; J gene: TRBJ2-2; CDR3 DNA: TGTGCCTGGAACAGGGGGAACACCGGGGAGCTGTTTTTT; CDR3 protein: CAWNRGNTGELFF
V gene: TRBV6-2/TRBV6-3; D gene: TRBD1; clone size: few; J gene: TRBJ1-6; CDR3 DNA: TGTGCCAGCAGCCCCACTCCGGGACAGGTGTCACCCCTCCACTTT; CDR3 protein: CASSPTPGQVSPLHF
V gene: TRBV5-1; D gene: -; clone size: once; J gene: TRBJ2-7; CDR3 DNA: TGTGCCAGCAGCTTGGTATTTCCCTCGGACATCTCCTACGAGCAGTACTTC; CDR3 protein: CASSLVFPSDISYEQYF
V gene: TRBV6-5; D gene: TRBD1; clone size: -; J gene: TRBJ1-3; CDR3 DNA: TGTGCCAGCAGGGGGGACAGGATCGCTGGAAACACCATATATTTT; CDR3 protein: CASRGDRIAGNTIYF
V gene: TRBV12-3/TRBV12-4; D gene: -; clone size: -; J gene: TRBJ1-1; CDR3 DNA: TGTGCCAGCAGTTTAGTGACAGCGGGTGAAGCTTTCTTT; CDR3 protein: CASSLVTAGEAFF
V gene: TRBV7-2; D gene: TRBD2; clone size: -; J gene: TRBJ2-7; CDR3 DNA: TGTGCCAGCAGCTTATCTCCGGGAGGAACCTACGAGCAGTACTTC; CDR3 protein: CASSLSPGGTYEQYF
V gene: TRBV24-1; D gene: TRBD2; clone size: -; J gene: TRBJ2-3; CDR3 DNA: TGTGCCACCAGTGTAGCCCCTAGCGGGGGGAGCACAGATACGCAGTATTTT; CDR3 protein: CATSVAPSGGSTDTQYF
V gene: TRBV2; D gene: -; clone size: -; J gene: TRBJ1-5; CDR3 DNA: TGTGCCAGCAAAGGGGGAACAGGGAGCAATCAGCCCCAGCATTTT; CDR3 protein: CASKGGTGSNQPQHF
V gene: TRBV25-1; D gene: TRBD2; clone size: -; J gene: TRBJ2-5; CDR3 DNA: TGTGCCAGCAGTCCAGGGACTATCCAAGAGACCCAGTACTTC; CDR3 protein: CASSPGTIQETQYF
V gene: TRBV5-6; D gene: -; clone size: -; J gene: TRBJ1-2; CDR3 DNA: TGTGCCAGCAGCACGGGACAAGTCTATGGCTACACCTTC; CDR3 protein: CASSTGQVYGYTF
V gene: TRBV7-6; D gene: TRBD2; clone size: -; J gene: TRBJ2-3; CDR3 DNA: TGTGCCAGCAGCTTAGCGGCGGGAGGGGCGGGTACGCAGTATTTT; CDR3 protein: CASSLAAGGAGTQYF
V gene: TRBV19; D gene: -; clone size: -; J gene: TRBJ2-2; CDR3 DNA: TGTGCCAGTAGTATTCCCCAGGGTTCGCGGACCGGGGAGCTGTTTTTT; CDR3 protein: CASSIPQGSRTGELFF
V gene: TRBV4-3; D gene: TRBD2; clone size: -; J gene: TRBJ2-5; CDR3 DNA: TGCGCCAGCAGCCAAGTAGCGGGAGGAGGAGAGACCCAGTACTTC; CDR3 protein: CASSQVAGGGETQYF
V gene: TRBV5-6; D gene: -; clone size: few; J gene: TRBJ1-5; CDR3 DNA: TGTGCCAGCAGCTCAGGAGGGCAGCCCCAGCATTTT; CDR3 protein: CASSSGGQPQHF
V gene: TRBV5-5; D gene: TRBD1; clone size: -; J gene: TRBJ1-6; CDR3 DNA: TGTGCCAGCAGCTACGGGACAGGGTCTTCACCCCTCCACTTT; CDR3 protein: CASSYGTGSSPLHF
V gene: TRBV6-6; D gene: -; clone size: -; J gene: TRBJ1-1; CDR3 DNA: TGTGCCAGCAGTTACAATCAGGGAGGCGCTGAAGCTTTCTTT; CDR3 protein: CASSYNQGGAEAFF
V gene: TRBV6-1; D gene: -; clone size: -; J gene: TRBJ2-6; CDR3 DNA: TGTGCCAGCAGTGGTCAGGGTTCTATTTTTTCTGGGGCCAACGTCCTGACTTTC; CDR3 protein: CASSGQGSIFSGANVLTF
V gene: TRBV5-5; D gene: TRBD1; clone size: -; J gene: TRBJ2-7; CDR3 DNA: TGTGCCAGCAGCTCCCGGGACAGGGGCTACGAGCAGTACTTC; CDR3 protein: CASSSRDRGYEQYF
V gene: TRBV19; D gene: -; clone size: -; J gene: TRBJ1-1; CDR3 DNA: TGTGCCAGTAGTATAGAGGGGAGGGGGGAAGCTTTCTTT; CDR3 protein: CASSIEGRGEAFF
V gene: TRBV7-2; D gene: -; clone size: -; J gene: TRBJ2-7; CDR3 DNA: TGTGCCAGCAGCTCCTTTAGCGGTTACGAGCAGTACTTC; CDR3 protein: CASSSFSGYEQYF
V gene: TRBV7-2; D gene: TRBD2; clone size: -; J gene: TRBJ2-1; CDR3 DNA: TGTGCCAGCAGCCTCGGGGACCCAGCGGGGGAGCAGTTCTTC; CDR3 protein: CASSLGDPAGEQFF
V gene: TRBV6-2/TRBV6-3; D gene: TRBD2; clone size: -; J gene: TRBJ2-7; CDR3 DNA: TGTGCCAGCAGCCGCACTAGCGGGAGGAACTACGAGCAGTACTTC; CDR3 protein: CASSRTSGRNYEQYF
V gene: TRBV12-3/TRBV12-4; D gene: -; clone size: -; J gene: TRBJ1-1; CDR3 DNA: TGTGCCAGCAGTTTAGCGGCGGACTCTGAAGCTTTCTTT; CDR3 protein: CASSLAADSEAFF
V gene: TRBV27; D gene: -; clone size: -; J gene: TRBJ1-1; CDR3 DNA: TGTGCCAGCAGTTCCTCCAGGGCTGGCACTGAAGCTTTCTTT; CDR3 protein: CASSSSRAGTEAFF
V gene: TRBV10-2; D gene: TRBD1; clone size: -; J gene: TRBJ2-3; CDR3 DNA: TGCGCCAGCAGTGAGGCACAGGGACAGTGGGATACGCAGTATTTT; CDR3 protein: CASSEAQGQWDTQYF
V gene: TRBV11-3; D gene: -; clone size: -; J gene: TRBJ2-1; CDR3 DNA: TGTGCCAGCAGCAACAATAGGGGGACTGAGCAGTTCTTC; CDR3 protein: CASSNNRGTEQFF
V gene: TRBV19; D gene: TRBD2; clone size: -; J gene: TRBJ2-5; CDR3 DNA: TGTGCCAGTAGTTGGGGGGGTATTGCGAGGGGAGAGACCCAGTACTTC; CDR3 protein: CASSWGGIARGETQYF
V gene: TRBV2; D gene: -; clone size: once; J gene: TRBJ2-6; CDR3 DNA: TGTGCCAGCAGGCCAGGACTCTCTGGGGCCAACGTCCTGACTTTC; CDR3 protein: CASRPGLSGANVLTF
V gene: TRBV5-1; D gene: TRBD1; clone size: few; J gene: TRBJ1-1; CDR3 DNA: TGCGCCAGCAGCTTGGCCGGGGGACAGGGGGAGACTGAAGCTTTCTTT; CDR3 protein: CASSLAGGQGETEAFF
V gene: TRBV18; D gene: TRBD2; clone size: -; J gene: TRBJ2-5; CDR3 DNA: TGTGCCAGCTCACCACCGGCTAGCGGGACGAAAGAGACCCAGTACTTC; CDR3 protein: CASSPPASGTKETQYF
V gene: TRBV5-6; D gene: -; clone size: few; J gene: TRBJ2-5; CDR3 DNA: TGTGCCAGCAGCCCCGTGGGGGGAATGGGGTCGACGAGGGCCCAGTACTTC; CDR3 protein: CASSPVGGMGSTRAQYF
V gene: TRBV6-1; D gene: TRBD1; clone size: -; J gene: TRBJ2-3; CDR3 DNA: TGTGCCAGCAGTGACAGGGACAGGCCCACAGATACGCAGTATTTT; CDR3 protein: CASSDRDRPTDTQYF
V gene: TRBV11-3; D gene: TRBD1; clone size: -; J gene: TRBJ2-7; CDR3 DNA: TGTGCCAGCAGCTTGAGACAGGGGTACGAGCAGTACTTC; CDR3 protein: CASSLRQGYEQYF
V gene: TRBV10-3; D gene: TRBD2; clone size: -; J gene: TRBJ2-2; CDR3 DNA: TGTGCCATCCTGGGGGGGATACCCGGGGAGCTGTTTTTT; CDR3 protein: CAILGGIPGELFF
V gene: TRBV30; D gene: TRBD2; clone size: -; J gene: TRBJ2-3; CDR3 DNA: TGTGCCTGGAGTGTAAGCTTTGACTCTAGCGGTGATACGCAGTATTTT; CDR3 protein: CAWSVSFDSSGDTQYF
V gene: TRBV4-3; D gene: -; clone size: -; J gene: TRBJ2-3; CDR3 DNA: TGCGCCAGCAGCCAGGGTCGACTAGGGGACTTCGTAAATACGCAGTATTTT; CDR3 protein: CASSQGRLGDFVNTQYF
V gene: TRBV3-1/TRBV3-2; D gene: TRBD2; clone size: -; J gene: TRBJ2-7; CDR3 DNA: TGTGCCAGCAGCCAAGGGCTAGCGGGGGGTTACGAGCAGTACTTC; CDR3 protein: CASSQGLAGGYEQYF
V gene: TRBV5-1; D gene: -; clone size: -; J gene: TRBJ1-2; CDR3 DNA: TGCGCCAGCCACCCTTCAGGGAATCCTAGCTATGGCTACACCTTC; CDR3 protein: CASHPSGNPSYGYTF
V gene: TRBV3-1/TRBV3-2; D gene: -; clone size: -; J gene: TRBJ2-2; CDR3 DNA: TGTGCCAGCAGCCAAGAGAGCGCGGGCGGGGAGCTGTTTTTT; CDR3 protein: CASSQESAGGELFF
V gene: TRBV4-1; D gene: -; clone size: -; J gene: TRBJ1-1; CDR3 DNA: TGCGCCAGCTCCGGGGGGGACCGGGGGACTGAAGCTTTCTTT; CDR3 protein: CASSGGDRGTEAFF
V gene: TRBV30; D gene: TRBD1; clone size: -; J gene: TRBJ1-6; CDR3 DNA: TGTGCCTGGAGTGTAGGGACAGGGAGATCACCCCTCCACTTT; CDR3 protein: CAWSVGTGRSPLHF
V gene: TRBV7-9; D gene: TRBD2; clone size: -; J gene: TRBJ2-7; CDR3 DNA: TGTGCCAGCAGCGATGGACTAGCGGGAGGGTACGAGCAGTACTTC; CDR3 protein: CASSDGLAGGYEQYF
V gene: TRBV5-4; D gene: -; clone size: few; J gene: TRBJ1-6; CDR3 DNA: TGTGCCAGCAGCTTGGATCCGGGTTTAAGGGGTTCACCCCTCCACTTT; CDR3 protein: CASSLDPGLRGSPLHF
V gene: TRBV27; D gene: -; clone size: -; J gene: TRBJ1-4; CDR3 DNA: TGTGCCAGCAGCAGGGGATGGAATGAAAAACTGTTTTTT; CDR3 protein: CASSRGWNEKLFF
V gene: TRBV18; D gene: -; clone size: few; J gene: TRBJ1-1; CDR3 DNA: TGTGCCAGCTCACCACTTGATGCAGGGCCGAACACTGAAGCTTTCTTT; CDR3 protein: CASSPLDAGPNTEAFF
V gene: TRBV30; D gene: -; clone size: once; J gene: TRBJ1-2; CDR3 DNA: TGTGCCTGGAGTGTAGGCGGGTATGGCTACACCTTC; CDR3 protein: CAWSVGGYGYTF
V gene: TRBV18; D gene: -; clone size: -; J gene: TRBJ2-5; CDR3 DNA: TGTGCCAGCTCACCACCGATAGCCCAAGAGACCCAGTACTTC; CDR3 protein: CASSPPIAQETQYF
V gene: TRBV30; D gene: TRBD2; clone size: many; J gene: TRBJ2-7; CDR3 DNA: TGTGCCTGGAGCGGGCTAGCGGGCCTCTACGAGCAGTACTTC; CDR3 protein: CAWSGLAGLYEQYF
V gene: TRBV7-2; D gene: -; clone size: -; J gene: TRBJ2-6; CDR3 DNA: TGTGCCAGCAGCTTAGGTCCAGGGGATAGCTCTGGGGCCAACGTCCTGACTTTC; CDR3 protein: CASSLGPGDSSGANVLTF
V gene: TRBV4-3; D gene: -; clone size: -; J gene: TRBJ2-7; CDR3 DNA: TGCGCCAGCAGCCAAGAAAGGTGGAGCACCTACGAGCAGTACTTC; CDR3 protein: CASSQERWSTYEQYF